Reported below is one TCR beta chain. The antigen is not known. Reliance was placed on clinical symptoms, serum thyroxine, TRAb, thyroid ultrasound and orbital computed tomography for diagnosis. PBMCs were density-gradient isolated from around 9.2 ml fresh blood. The data were obtained in a study of Graves' ophthalmopathy and Graves' hyperthyroidism. Whole-study results and caveats: Blood also carried most expanded thyroid clonotypes exceeding 0.001 frequency.

RNA transcripts yielded amplified TCR beta CDR3 regions. HTBI primers were used in a first-round RT-PCR, which preceded a second-round multiplex PCR. Each CDR3 protein is one row after TCRdb ran MiXCR on the multiplex PCR reads. The data show about 700,000 distinct CDR3 sequences, roughly two fifths seen once. The V gene's germline CDR1 is MGHDK and CDR2 SYGVNS. V was clipped by 6 bases and J by 9 bases; unmatched bases: 10. This CDR3 contains 15 residues. This chain joins TRBV25-1 and TRBJ2-2; 10 bases match TRBD2. This TCR was recovered from an adult man with Graves' ophthalmopathy. The source material was peripheral blood. CDR3 amino acids: CASRGSGGAIRELFF. The CDR3 DNA is TGTGCCAGCAGAGGCAGCGGGGGGGCTATCAGGGAGCTGTTTTTT.